This T cell receptor (beta chain) was documented in a study of T cells in Graves' hyperthyroidism and ophthalmopathy. At the level of the study: Before any treatment, at initial diagnosis, peripheral blood was collected.

Study results and caveats: For ophthalmopathy, model prediction preceded onset by a median around 7 months.

RNA transcripts were the template for amplifying TCR beta CDR3 regions. HTBI primers were employed in a first-round RT-PCR of the TCR CDR3. MiXCR was run by TCRdb on the multiplex PCR reads, yielding one entry per CDR3 protein. The table lists 490,000 or so distinct CDR3 sequences, 15% to 20% of them singletons. This CDR3 has 13 amino acids. The sample holds a few counts of this clonotype. Antigen specificity is unknown. A single base separates this from a much larger clone, so it may be a read error. This receptor was taken from a man aged 40-55 years with Graves' ophthalmopathy. Source material: blood. This chain joins TRBV12-3 or TRBV12-4 and TRBJ2-5; 12 nucleotides line up with TRBD2. The chain's CDR3 is CAGSGLAGKAQYF. In DNA form, the CDR3 reads TGTGCCGGCAGCGGACTAGCGGGAAAAGCACAGTACTTC.